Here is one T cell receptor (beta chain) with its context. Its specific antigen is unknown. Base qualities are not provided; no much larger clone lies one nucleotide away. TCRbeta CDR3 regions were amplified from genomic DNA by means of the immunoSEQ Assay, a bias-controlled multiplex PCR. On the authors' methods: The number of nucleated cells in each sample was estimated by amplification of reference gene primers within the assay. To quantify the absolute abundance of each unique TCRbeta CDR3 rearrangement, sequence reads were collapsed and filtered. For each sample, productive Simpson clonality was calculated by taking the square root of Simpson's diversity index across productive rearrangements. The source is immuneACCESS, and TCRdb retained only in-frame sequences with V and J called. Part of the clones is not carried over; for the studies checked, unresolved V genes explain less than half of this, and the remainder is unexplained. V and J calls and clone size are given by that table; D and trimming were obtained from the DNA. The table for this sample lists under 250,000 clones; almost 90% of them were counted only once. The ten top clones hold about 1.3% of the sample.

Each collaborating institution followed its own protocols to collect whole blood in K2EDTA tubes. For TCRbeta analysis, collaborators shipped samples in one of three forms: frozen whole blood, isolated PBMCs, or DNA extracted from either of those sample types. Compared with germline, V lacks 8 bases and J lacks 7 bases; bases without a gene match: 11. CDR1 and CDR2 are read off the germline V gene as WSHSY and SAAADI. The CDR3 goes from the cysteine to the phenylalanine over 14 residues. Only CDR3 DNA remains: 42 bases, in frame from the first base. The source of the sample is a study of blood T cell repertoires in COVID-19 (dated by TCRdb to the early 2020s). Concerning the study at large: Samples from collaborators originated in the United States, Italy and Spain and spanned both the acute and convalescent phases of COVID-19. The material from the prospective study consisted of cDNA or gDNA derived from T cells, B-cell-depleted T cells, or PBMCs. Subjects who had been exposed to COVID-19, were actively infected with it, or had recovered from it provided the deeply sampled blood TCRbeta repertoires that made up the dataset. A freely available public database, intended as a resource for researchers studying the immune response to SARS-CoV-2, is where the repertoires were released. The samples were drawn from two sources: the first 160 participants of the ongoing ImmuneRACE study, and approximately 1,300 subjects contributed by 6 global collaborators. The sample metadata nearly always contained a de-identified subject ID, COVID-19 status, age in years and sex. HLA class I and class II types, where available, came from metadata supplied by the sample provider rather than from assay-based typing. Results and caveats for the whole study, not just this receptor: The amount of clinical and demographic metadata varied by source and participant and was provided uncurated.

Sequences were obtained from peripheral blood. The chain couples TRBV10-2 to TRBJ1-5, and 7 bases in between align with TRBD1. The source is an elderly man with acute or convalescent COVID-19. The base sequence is TGCGCCAGCGCGCCAGACAGGGCCCCCCAGCCCCAGCATTTT. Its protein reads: CASAPDRAPQPQHF.